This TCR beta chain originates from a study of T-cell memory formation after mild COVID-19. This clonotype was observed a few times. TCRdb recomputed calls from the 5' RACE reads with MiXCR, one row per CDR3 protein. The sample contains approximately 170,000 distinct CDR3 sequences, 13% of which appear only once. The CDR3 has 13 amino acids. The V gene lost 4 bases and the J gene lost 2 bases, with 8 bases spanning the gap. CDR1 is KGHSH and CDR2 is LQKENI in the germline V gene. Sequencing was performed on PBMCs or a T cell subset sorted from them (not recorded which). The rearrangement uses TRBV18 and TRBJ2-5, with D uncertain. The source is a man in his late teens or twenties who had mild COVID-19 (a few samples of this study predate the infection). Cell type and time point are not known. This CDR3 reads CASSRDLQETQYF. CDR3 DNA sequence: TGTGCCAGCTCACGAGATTTACAAGAGACCCAGTACTTC. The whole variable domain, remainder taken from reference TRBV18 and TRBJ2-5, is NAGVMQNPRHLVRRRGQEARLRCSPMKGHSHVYWYRQLPEEGLKFMVYLQKENIIDESGMPKERFSAEFPKEGPSILRIQQVVRGDSAAYFCASSRDLQETQYFGPGTRLLVL.